These T cell receptor beta chains were read from a single sample in a study of cytomegalovirus exposure and HLA in healthy donors. TCRdb's copy holds only in-frame clones and misses some; the assay was immunoSEQ multiplex PCR. The sample carries some 110,000 clones, 77% recorded once. The specimen was PBMCs. The origin of the receptors is a woman aged 40 to 50 in good health and CMV-seropositive. The CDR3 runs from the conserved cysteine through the conserved F or W. The D gene is left open where the match is weak. Only some rows state a clone size, as once, few, many or a class for expanded clones.

size,V,J,D,CDR3,DNA
.,TRBV11-2,TRBJ2-3,.,CASSPRGGPTDTQYF,TGTGCCAGCAGCCCCAGAGGGGGTCCCACAGATACGCAGTATTTT
.,TRBV2,TRBJ1-3,TRBD1,CASNRQGYDTIYF,TGTGCCAGCAATCGACAGGGTTATGACACCATATATTTT
.,TRBV6-5,TRBJ2-1,TRBD2,CASSYGLAGMNEQFF,TGTGCCAGCAGTTACGGACTAGCGGGGATGAATGAGCAGTTCTTC
.,TRBV18,TRBJ2-7,TRBD2,CASSPTTGGAYEQYF,TGTGCCAGCTCACCAACGACGGGAGGAGCCTACGAGCAGTACTTC
.,TRBV7-9,TRBJ2-2,TRBD2,CALLAGEGNTGELFF,TGTGCCTTGCTAGCGGGAGAAGGTAACACCGGGGAGCTGTTTTTT
.,TRBV14,TRBJ1-3,.,CASSIGRGLSGNTIYF,TGTGCCAGCAGCATAGGACGAGGGCTCTCTGGAAACACCATATATTTT
.,TRBV9,TRBJ2-1,.,CASSAGSKEQFF,TGTGCCAGCAGCGCCGGGTCAAAGGAGCAGTTCTTC
.,TRBV7-9,TRBJ2-7,TRBD1,CSSSLARPGQSYEQYF,TGTTCCAGCAGCTTAGCGCGCCCGGGACAGTCCTACGAGCAGTACTTC
.,TRBV5-1,TRBJ2-7,TRBD1,CASSLSNQGARYEQYF,TGCGCCAGCAGCCTCTCCAATCAGGGGGCGCGTTACGAGCAGTACTTC
.,TRBV19,TRBJ2-3,TRBD2,CASSRLAGGRADTQYF,TGTGCCAGTAGTCGGCTAGCGGGAGGGCGGGCAGATACGCAGTATTTT
.,TRBV6-6,TRBJ2-5,TRBD2,CASSPGTSGTRETQYF,TGTGCCAGCAGTCCCGGGACTAGCGGGACTCGAGAGACCCAGTACTTC
.,TRBV11-3,TRBJ1-1,TRBD1,CASSLGVTGMSEAFF,TGTGCCAGCAGCTTAGGAGTGACAGGGATGTCTGAAGCTTTCTTT
.,TRBV6-5,TRBJ1-5,.,CASRYSGDQPQHF,TGTGCCAGCAGATACTCAGGGGATCAGCCCCAGCATTTT
.,TRBV20-1,TRBJ1-1,.,CSAGRALRAFF,TGCAGTGCGGGCAGGGCCCTAAGGGCTTTCTTT
.,TRBV14,TRBJ2-7,TRBD2,CASSQRLAGGYEQYF,TGTGCCAGCAGCCAGCGCCTAGCGGGGGGCTACGAGCAGTACTTC
.,TRBV7-8,TRBJ2-3,.,CASSPDRLRPNTQYF,TGTGCCAGCAGTCCAGACAGACTCCGCCCGAATACGCAGTATTTT
once,TRBV18,TRBJ2-7,TRBD2,CASSPFTRASGSYEQYF,TGTGCCAGCTCACCGTTTACGAGAGCTAGCGGGAGTTACGAGCAGTACTTC
.,TRBV5-4,TRBJ1-1,.,CASSLSQTGRTEAFF,TGTGCCAGCAGCTTGTCACAAACAGGGCGCACTGAAGCTTTCTTT
few,TRBV20-1,TRBJ2-1,.,CSARWTEQFF,TGCAGTGCTAGATGGACAGAGCAGTTCTTC
few,TRBV2,TRBJ2-7,TRBD2,CASSGRGGRNEQYF,TGTGCCAGCAGTGGTCGGGGGGGCCGTAACGAGCAGTACTTC
.,TRBV7-8,TRBJ1-2,.,CASSFFPRDTATNYGYTF,TGTGCCAGCAGCTTCTTTCCTCGGGACACAGCCACGAACTATGGCTACACCTTC
.,TRBV19,TRBJ2-7,TRBD2,CASSLMGGISSAEQYF,TGTGCCAGTAGCCTCATGGGGGGGATTTCATCTGCGGAGCAGTACTTC
.,TRBV7-9,TRBJ1-5,.,CASSSDTGGQPQHF,TGTGCCAGCAGCTCTGACACCGGCGGGCAGCCCCAGCATTTT
.,TRBV5-4,TRBJ2-6,TRBD1,CASSPSAGQGIGANVLTF,TGTGCCAGCAGCCCCTCCGCGGGACAGGGTATTGGGGCCAACGTCCTGACTTTC
.,TRBV5-1,TRBJ2-2,.,CASSLVGGGELFF,TGCGCCAGCAGCTTGGTCGGAGGCGGGGAGCTGTTTTTT
few,TRBV19,TRBJ2-2,TRBD2,CASSIASGRNTGELFF,TGTGCCAGTAGTATAGCTAGCGGGCGGAACACCGGGGAGCTGTTTTTT
.,TRBV6-1,TRBJ2-3,TRBD2,CASTGRQWSTDTQYF,TGTGCCAGCACCGGGAGGCAGTGGAGCACAGATACGCAGTATTTT
.,TRBV18,TRBJ2-7,TRBD1,CASSPQGAKYEQYF,TGTGCCAGCTCACCACAGGGGGCGAAGTACGAGCAGTACTTC
.,TRBV5-1,TRBJ2-3,TRBD2,CASSLRTSIDTQYF,TGCGCCAGCAGCTTGAGGACTAGCATAGATACGCAGTATTTT
medium-sized,TRBV7-6,TRBJ2-2,.,CASGGFPHTGELFF,TGTGCCAGCGGAGGATTCCCCCACACCGGGGAGCTGTTTTTT
.,TRBV30,TRBJ2-2,.,CAWTLRQGHPNTGELFF,TGTGCCTGGACCCTACGTCAGGGGCACCCGAACACCGGGGAGCTGTTTTTT
.,TRBV19,TRBJ1-1,TRBD1,CASSRDRGLSTEAFF,TGTGCCAGTAGCAGGGACAGGGGGCTGAGCACTGAAGCTTTCTTT
.,TRBV6-1,TRBJ1-5,.,CASSDGTRDTQTRNQPQHF,TGTGCCAGCAGTGACGGAACCCGGGACACGCAGACCCGCAATCAGCCCCAGCATTTT
.,TRBV9,TRBJ2-3,TRBD2,CASSVEVGGPGTDTQYF,TGTGCCAGCAGCGTAGAGGTGGGAGGGCCCGGGACAGATACGCAGTATTTT
.,TRBV15,TRBJ1-4,.,CATSTRVGKKNEKLFF,TGTGCCACCAGTACCAGGGTAGGGAAAAAGAATGAAAAACTGTTTTTT
.,TRBV28,TRBJ2-2,.,CASSLSSGGELFF,TGTGCCAGCAGTTTATCCTCAGGGGGGGAGCTGTTTTTT
.,TRBV20-1,TRBJ1-1,.,CSAVLTEAFF,TGCAGTGCTGTTCTAACTGAAGCTTTCTTT
.,TRBV5-4,TRBJ1-2,TRBD1,CASSLDREGGYTF,TGTGCCAGCAGCCTCGACAGGGAAGGGGGCTACACCTTC
.,TRBV13,TRBJ1-2,.,CASSSLREPNYGYTF,TGTGCCAGCAGCTCCTTGCGGGAGCCTAACTATGGCTACACCTTC
few,TRBV7-9,TRBJ1-2,.,CATRKGGRGYTF,TGTGCCACCCGAAAGGGGGGGAGAGGCTACACCTTC
.,TRBV19,TRBJ2-7,.,CASSPGQLYEQYF,TGTGCCAGTTCCCCAGGGCAGCTCTACGAGCAGTACTTC
.,TRBV10-3,TRBJ2-7,TRBD1,CAINRDRGHEQYF,TGTGCCATAAACCGGGACAGGGGCCACGAGCAGTACTTC
.,TRBV4-1,TRBJ2-7,.,CASSQEPPSSSYEQYF,TGCGCCAGCAGCCAAGAACCTCCTAGCAGCTCCTACGAGCAGTACTTC
many,TRBV7-2,TRBJ2-1,.,CASSLDGSPYNEQFF,TGTGCCAGCAGCTTAGATGGTAGCCCATACAATGAGCAGTTCTTC
.,TRBV7-6,TRBJ2-1,TRBD2,CASSLAGLVGGNEQFF,TGTGCCAGCAGCTTAGCGGGACTAGTGGGTGGCAATGAGCAGTTCTTC
.,TRBV10-2,TRBJ2-7,.,CASRQLPAELTYEQYF,TGCGCCAGCAGGCAATTACCAGCGGAATTAACCTACGAGCAGTACTTC